There are a few counts of the clone carrying this T cell receptor beta chain. From germline, CDR1 is SGDLS and CDR2 YYNGEE. CDR3 size: 16 residues. Trimming removed 4 bases at V and 3 bases at J, with 16 bases between. A sample-barcoded 5' primer and a J-beta primer mix were used in a second PCR of about 7 to 12 cycles. A tag from a template-switch adaptor with 12 random nucleotides marked each cDNA molecule. TCRdb processed the 5' RACE reads anew with MiXCR; each CDR3 protein has one entry. The sample shows roughly 1 million distinct CDR3 sequences, roughly 24% of them seen only once. This sample is drawn from a study of blood T cells in healthy people across ages. In addition, the sample was reused for a study of T cells of mothers and their children. That work states: Several children, together with their three healthy Caucasian mothers, made up the donors. Whatever RNA was extracted went entirely into cDNA synthesis, at around 1.6 ug per 15 ul.

Input material: blood. The genes are TRBV9 and TRBJ2-2; D is possibly TRBD1 (7 bases). This clonotype originated in a girl aged 2-10 years in good health. The CDR3 is CASSLLEGADTGELFF. The CDR3 DNA is TGTGCCAGCAGCCTCCTGGAGGGGGCGGACACCGGGGAGCTGTTTTTT.